This T cell receptor (beta chain) was observed in a study of T cells after yellow fever vaccination. TCRdb redid the calling of the 5' RACE reads with MiXCR, one entry per CDR3 protein. There are about 300,000 distinct CDR3 sequences in the sample; 7.5% to 9% occur only once, and 3% to 4% lies in the top ten. Germline V gives CDR1 SEHNR, CDR2 FQNEAQ (reference sequence). The V end was cut by 5 bases, the J end by 3 bases, with 17 bases between. The CDR3 contains 16 residues. This clonotype was counted at least ten times. Sequencing was performed on CD4+ T cells sorted from PBMCs, taken 5 days after the yellow fever booster vaccination. The chain links TRBV7-9 to TRBJ2-1; the D is unclear. This TCR came from a man between 18 and 35 years old who received the YFV17D yellow fever vaccine. The CDR3 region is CASSGWTGPGYNEQFF. The DNA of the CDR3 is TGTGCCAGCAGCGGGTGGACGGGTCCAGGCTACAATGAGCAGTTCTTC.